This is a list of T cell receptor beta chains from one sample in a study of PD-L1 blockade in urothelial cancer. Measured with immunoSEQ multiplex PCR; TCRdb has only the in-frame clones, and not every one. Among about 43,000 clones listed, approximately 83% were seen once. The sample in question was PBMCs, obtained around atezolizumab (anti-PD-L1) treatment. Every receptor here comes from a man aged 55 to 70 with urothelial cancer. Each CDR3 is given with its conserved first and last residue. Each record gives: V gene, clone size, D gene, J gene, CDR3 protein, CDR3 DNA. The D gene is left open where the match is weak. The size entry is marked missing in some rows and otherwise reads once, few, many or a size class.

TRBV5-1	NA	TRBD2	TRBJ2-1	CASSLPSGFSYNEQFF	TGCGCCAGCAGCTTACCTAGCGGGTTCTCCTACAATGAGCAGTTCTTC
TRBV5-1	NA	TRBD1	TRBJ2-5	CASSLDDRGETQYF	TGCGCCAGCAGCTTGGATGACAGGGGAGAGACCCAGTACTTC
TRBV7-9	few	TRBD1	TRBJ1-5	CASSPGTGGNQPQHF	TGTGCCAGCAGCCCCGGGACAGGGGGGAATCAGCCCCAGCATTTT
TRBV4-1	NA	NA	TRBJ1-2	CASSQVTVDNYGYTF	TGCGCCAGCAGCCAAGTAACAGTAGATAACTATGGCTACACCTTC
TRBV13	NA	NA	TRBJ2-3	CASSPLKASTDTQYF	TGTGCCAGCAGCCCCCTGAAAGCTAGCACAGATACGCAGTATTTT
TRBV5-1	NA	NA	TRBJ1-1	CASSLAGPVDTEAFF	TGCGCCAGCAGCTTGGCAGGTCCGGTGGACACTGAAGCTTTCTTT
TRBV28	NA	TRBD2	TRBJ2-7	CASSTSGGVYEQYF	TGTGCCAGCAGTACTAGCGGGGGAGTCTACGAGCAGTACTTC
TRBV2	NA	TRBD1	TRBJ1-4	CASSRQQGATNEKLFF	TGTGCCAGCAGTCGGCAACAGGGGGCGACTAATGAAAAACTGTTTTTT
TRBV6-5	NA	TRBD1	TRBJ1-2	CASSYWDRGGYTF	TGTGCCAGCAGTTATTGGGACAGGGGCGGCTACACCTTC
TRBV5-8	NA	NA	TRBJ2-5	CASSLPARETQYF	TGTGCCAGCAGCTTGCCCGCTCGGGAGACCCAGTACTTC
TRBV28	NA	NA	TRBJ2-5	CASSPRTEIEETQYF	TGTGCCAGCAGTCCACGGACAGAAATAGAAGAGACCCAGTACTTC
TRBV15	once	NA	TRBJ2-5	CATSTEQAQYF	TGTGCCACCAGCACCGAGCAGGCCCAGTACTTC
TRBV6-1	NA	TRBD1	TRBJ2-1	CASSESSGQGGPNEQFF	TGTGCCAGCAGTGAATCATCGGGACAGGGGGGACCTAATGAGCAGTTCTTC
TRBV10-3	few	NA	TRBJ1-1	CAISESTWPMNTEAFF	TGTGCCATCAGTGAGTCGACATGGCCGATGAACACTGAAGCTTTCTTT
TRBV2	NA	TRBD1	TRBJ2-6	CASSPTGQGSGANVLTF	TGTGCCAGCAGTCCGACAGGGCAAGGGTCGGGGGCCAACGTCCTGACTTTC
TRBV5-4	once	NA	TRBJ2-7	CASSLDLASSYEQYF	TGTGCCAGCAGCTTGGATCTAGCGAGCTCCTACGAGCAGTACTTC
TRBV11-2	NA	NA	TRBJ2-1	CASSLVLGAEQFF	TGTGCCAGCAGCTTAGTGTTGGGAGCTGAGCAGTTCTTC
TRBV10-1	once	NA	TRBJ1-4	CASSLLSETNEKLFF	TGCGCCAGCAGCCTACTGAGCGAGACTAATGAAAAACTGTTTTTT
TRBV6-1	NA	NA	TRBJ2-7	CASRRTLAVSEQYF	TGTGCCAGCAGAAGAACACTAGCCGTCTCCGAGCAGTACTTC
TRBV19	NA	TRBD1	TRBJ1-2	CASRPRGNYGYTF	TGTGCCAGTAGACCCAGGGGGAACTATGGCTACACCTTC
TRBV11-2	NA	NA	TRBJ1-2	CASSLGGGVREGYTF	TGTGCCAGCAGCTTAGGCGGGGGCGTACGGGAAGGCTACACCTTC
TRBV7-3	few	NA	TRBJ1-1	CASSLMGQGNEAFF	TGTGCCAGCAGCTTAATGGGGCAGGGAAATGAAGCTTTCTTT
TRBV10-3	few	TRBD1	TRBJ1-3	CAITKSQGARSGNTIYF	TGTGCCATCACCAAGTCACAGGGGGCCCGCTCTGGAAACACCATATATTTT
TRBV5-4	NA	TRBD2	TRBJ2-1	CASSLGLAPGGRFF	TGTGCCAGCAGCTTGGGACTAGCTCCCGGAGGCAGGTTCTTC
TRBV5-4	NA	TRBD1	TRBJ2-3	CASSMPGQGTDTQYF	TGTGCCAGCAGCATGCCGGGACAGGGGACAGATACGCAGTATTTT
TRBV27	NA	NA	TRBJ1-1	CASSLRGWTEAFF	TGTGCCAGCAGTTTAAGGGGGTGGACTGAAGCTTTCTTT
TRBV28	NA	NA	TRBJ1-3	CASSLSVLLSGNTIYF	TGTGCCAGCAGTTTGAGCGTCCTCCTCTCTGGAAACACCATATATTTT
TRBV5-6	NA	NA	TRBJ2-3	CASSLAGLLTDTQYF	TGTGCCAGCAGCTTGGCGGGACTTCTCACAGATACGCAGTATTTT
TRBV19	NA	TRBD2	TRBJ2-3	CASSTLASGAGDTQYF	TGTGCCAGTAGTACCCTGGCTAGCGGGGCCGGAGATACGCAGTATTTT
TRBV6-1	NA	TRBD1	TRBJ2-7	CASGKLGDRAYEQYF	TGTGCCAGCGGTAAACTTGGGGACAGGGCCTACGAGCAGTACTTC
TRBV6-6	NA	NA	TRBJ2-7	CASTDRKYEQYF	TGTGCCAGCACCGACAGGAAATACGAGCAGTACTTC
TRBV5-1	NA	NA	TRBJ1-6	CASSLDRDNSPLHF	TGCGCCAGCAGCTTGGACAGGGACAATTCACCCCTCCACTTT
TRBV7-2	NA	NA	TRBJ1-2	CASSLGRSAGYTF	TGTGCCAGCAGCTTAGGACGGAGTGCTGGCTACACCTTC
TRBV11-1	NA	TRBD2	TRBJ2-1	CASRLRSGGAYNEQFF	TGTGCCAGCAGACTTAGGAGCGGGGGGGCCTACAATGAGCAGTTCTTC
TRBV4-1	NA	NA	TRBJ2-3	CASSQDRGIDTQYF	TGCGCCAGCAGCCAAGACCGAGGGATTGATACGCAGTATTTT
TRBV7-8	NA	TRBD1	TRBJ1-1	CASSYDRGNTEAFF	TGTGCCAGCAGCTACGACAGGGGGAACACTGAAGCTTTCTTT
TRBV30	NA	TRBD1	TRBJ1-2	CAWSRDRARRGYTF	TGTGCCTGGAGTCGGGACAGGGCGCGTCGAGGCTACACCTTC
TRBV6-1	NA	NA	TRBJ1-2	CASSEAIFYGYTF	TGTGCCAGCAGTGAAGCAATCTTCTACGGCTACACCTTC
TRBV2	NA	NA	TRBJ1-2	CASNEGGAVKGYTF	TGTGCCAGCAACGAAGGGGGGGCCGTCAAAGGCTACACCTTC
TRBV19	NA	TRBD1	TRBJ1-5	CASSGIQGYSNQPQHF	TGTGCCAGTAGCGGCATACAGGGGTATAGCAATCAGCCCCAGCATTTT